This is a list of T cell receptor beta chains from one sample in a study of shared clonotypes between healthy human individuals. Using immunoSEQ multiplex PCR, the repertoire was profiled, and TCRdb retains in-frame clones only, with some absent. The sample contains some 2,500,000 clones, around 92% of which appear only once. The specimen sequenced was naive CD4+ T cells from PBMCs. These receptors all stem from a man aged 18 to 30 in good health. Some clones in this sample may be carry-over from other donors' samples. Each CDR3 is given with its conserved first and last residue. A D gene is named only where the DNA matches it firmly.

J gene,V gene,D gene,CDR3 DNA,CDR3 protein
TRBJ2-7,TRBV7-9,TRBD2,TGTGCCAGCACCAGACTAGCGGGAGACTACGAGCAGTACTTC,CASTRLAGDYEQYF
TRBJ2-3,TRBV29-1,-,TGCAGCGTCGAAGATACGCAGTATTTT,CSVEDTQYF
TRBJ1-5,TRBV10-1,-,TGCGCCAGCAGTGACAAAGACGGACAGCCCCAGCATTTT,CASSDKDGQPQHF
TRBJ2-4,TRBV9,TRBD1,TGTGCCAGCAGCGTAGGGGGACAGGGTTACATTCAGTACTTC,CASSVGGQGYIQYF
TRBJ1-2,TRBV5-1,-,TGCGCCAGCAGCTTGGACCGGTCCTTTGGAGGCTACACCTTC,CASSLDRSFGGYTF
TRBJ2-5,TRBV28,-,TGTGCCAGCACCCTGGGGGGCAGCCAAGAGACCCAGTACTTC,CASTLGGSQETQYF
TRBJ2-1,TRBV6-1,TRBD1,TGTGCCAGCAGTGGACAGGGGGCATCCTACAATGAGCAGTTCTTC,CASSGQGASYNEQFF
TRBJ2-7,TRBV28,-,TGTGCCAGCAGCGGGCTTCGGGGCGAGCAGTACTTC,CASSGLRGEQYF
TRBJ1-2,TRBV19,-,TGTGCCAGTAGTTTTACGGTGGTCGACCTTTACTATGGCTACACCTTC,CASSFTVVDLYYGYTF
TRBJ2-7,TRBV18,TRBD1,TGTGCCAGCTCACCCGGGGGACAGGTCCCCTCCTACGAGCAGTACTTC,CASSPGGQVPSYEQYF
TRBJ2-1,TRBV5-5,-,TGTGCCAGCAGCAATCCAGGGAAGGTTTCCTACAATGAGCAGTTCTTC,CASSNPGKVSYNEQFF